This T cell receptor (beta chain) came from a study of cytomegalovirus exposure and HLA in healthy donors. Study-level findings and limits: DRB1 showed the most TCR associations and HLA-C the fewest in a later analysis, as rates varied by HLA locus. Most of the TCR beta V segments (in an earlier analysis) were productive either about 87% or about 30% of the time.

Germline values: CDR1 SGHVS, CDR2 FQNEAQ. This CDR3 spans 13 amino acids. V lost 5 bases, J lost 6 bases, and 13 bases lay in between. With 60 Vbeta and 13 Jbeta primers, the PCR was carried out. The data were produced by immunoSEQ multiplex PCR, yet TCRdb's version contains in-frame clones alone and is incomplete. This repertoire shows fewer than 95,000 clones, roughly 67% found once; its top ten account for under 25%. This clone was seen once. The target antigen is unknown. The donors, nominally healthy at sampling, likely had unrecorded immune exposures. The sample consisted of PBMCs. The genes are TRBV7-8 and TRBJ2-5; maybe TRBD2 (6 bases). This receptor was identified in a woman between 45 and 60 years old in good health and CMV-seropositive. CDR3 in amino acids: CASSPTSKQTQYF. The CDR3 region has the DNA TGTGCCAGCAGCCCCACTAGCAAACAGACCCAGTACTTC. Together with reference TRBV7-8 and TRBJ2-5, the CDR3 gives the full variable domain: GAGVSQSPRYKVAKRGQDVALRCDPISGHVSLFWYQQALGQGPEFLTYFQNEAQLDKSGLPSDRFFAERPEGSVSTLKIQRTQQEDSAVYLCASSPTSKQTQYFGPGTRLLVL.